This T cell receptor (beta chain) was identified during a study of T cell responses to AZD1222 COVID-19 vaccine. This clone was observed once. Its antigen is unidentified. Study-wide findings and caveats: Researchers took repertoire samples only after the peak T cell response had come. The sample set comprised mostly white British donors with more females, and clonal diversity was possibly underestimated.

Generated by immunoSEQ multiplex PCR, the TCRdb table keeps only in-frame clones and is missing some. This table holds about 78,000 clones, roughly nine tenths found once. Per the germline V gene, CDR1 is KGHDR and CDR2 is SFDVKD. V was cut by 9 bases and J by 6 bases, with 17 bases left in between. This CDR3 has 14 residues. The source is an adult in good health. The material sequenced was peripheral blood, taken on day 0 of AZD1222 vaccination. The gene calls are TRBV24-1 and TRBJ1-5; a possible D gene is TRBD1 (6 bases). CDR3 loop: CATSQGNEVQPQHF. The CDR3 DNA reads TGTGCCACCTCGCAGGGGAATGAGGTTCAGCCCCAGCATTTT.